This is a list of T cell receptor beta chains from one sample in a study of T cell responses to AZD1222 COVID-19 vaccine. Data came from immunoSEQ multiplex PCR; TCRdb stores just in-frame clones and leaves some out. The sample shows 180,000 or so clones, approximately 95% of them seen only once. Here the sequenced sample was peripheral blood, taken on day 0 of AZD1222 vaccination. Receptors originate from an adult in good health. The CDR3 runs from the conserved cysteine through the conserved F or W.

V gene,J gene,CDR3 protein
TRBV19,TRBJ1-1,CASSPFQTGTEAFF
TRBV5-1,TRBJ1-1,CASSPGQGRGGNTEAFF
TRBV7-8,TRBJ1-2,CASSLASHPGLGYTF
TRBV10-2,TRBJ2-7,CASSERSGGSYEQYF
TRBV19,TRBJ1-1,CASSIVGGDSFYTEAFF
TRBV12-1,TRBJ2-7,CASSRRQGLGADEQYF
TRBV11-2,TRBJ1-2,CASSLHEANYGYTF
TRBV19,TRBJ1-1,CASSISFLSGATEAFF
TRBV29-1,TRBJ2-3,CSVQTIFTDTQYF
TRBV3-1/TRBV3-2,TRBJ1-2,CASSPLRGLPLYGYTF
TRBV5-4,TRBJ2-1,CASSLATTRGNEQFF
TRBV15,TRBJ1-4,CATSLTGYIEKLFF
TRBV6-5,TRBJ1-4,CASHPPGTPGKLFF
TRBV15,TRBJ2-5,CATSSSRGYLGETQYF
TRBV11-2,TRBJ2-7,CASSLAGTYEQYF
TRBV5-4,TRBJ2-1,CASSLGTGSQFF
TRBV30,TRBJ2-1,CACQLAGDSHEQFF
TRBV6-5,TRBJ2-5,CATTGPTETQYF
TRBV4-1,TRBJ1-4,CASSQDTGGSNEKLFF
TRBV27,TRBJ1-2,CASSLRADYGYTF
TRBV29-1,TRBJ1-2,CSVAGQGRGYTF
TRBV5-4,TRBJ1-4,CASRMGPNEKLFF
TRBV5-1,TRBJ1-1,CASSTGQGGGYTEAFF